These 8 T cell receptor beta chains share one sample of origin, sequenced in a study of T-cell memory formation after mild COVID-19 (dated by TCRdb to about 2021). To prepare the library, 5' RACE was applied. The sequencing machine was an Illumina NovaSeq 6000. The raw public reads went through TCRdb reprocessing: fastp at Q25, MiXCR clone calling, in-frame beta chains kept. Every CDR3 protein is listed once, alongside the most common genes and DNA of its rows. The sample records 550,000 to 700,000 distinct CDR3 sequences, under 20% of which are singletons. The ten largest clones take up around 12% of the sample. Sequencing was performed on PBMCs or a T cell subset sorted from them (not recorded which). These receptors came from an adult woman who had mild COVID-19 (a few samples of this study predate the infection). The sample titles of this study are shuffled in the database, so cell type and time point are left out; the donor was told from shared clones.

This clonotype was seen a few times. The chain links TRBV5-5 to TRBJ1-1; no clear D. With 5 bases removed from V and 3 bases from J, the gap between germline ends came to 14 bases. The CDR3 has 14 residues. The V gene's germline CDR1 is SGHKS and CDR2 YYEKEE (reference sequence). CDR3 protein: CASRWGYWDTEAFF. The CDR3 coding sequence is TGTGCCAGCAGGTGGGGATACTGGGACACTGAAGCTTTCTTT.

The rearrangement joins TRBV7-8 to TRBJ1-1; D is undetermined. CDR1 SGHVS and CDR2 FQNEAQ come from the germline V gene. With 3 bases removed from V and 2 bases from J, the gap between germline ends came to 10 bases. The CDR3 has 14 residues. CDR3: CASSLRSFNTEAFF. The CDR3 nucleotides read TGTGCCAGCAGCTTGAGGAGTTTTAACACTGAAGCTTTCTTT.

The V call is TRBV5-1, the J call TRBJ1-5; D is possibly TRBD1 (6 bases). Per the germline V gene, CDR1 is SGHRS and CDR2 is YFSETQ. V lost 4 bases and J 3 bases, leaving 14 bases between the germline ends. The CDR3 extends over 15 amino acids. The CDR3: CASSPLGGANQPQHF. CDR3 DNA sequence: TGCGCCAGCAGCCCCCTGGGGGGGGCCAATCAGCCCCAGCATTTT.

This clonotype has more than one count but fewer than ten. V is TRBV7-9 and J is TRBJ2-3; no reliable D call. The CDR3 length is 13 residues. Germline lookup yields CDR1 SEHNR and CDR2 FQNEAQ (reference sequence). Trimming pared 5 bases from V and 5 bases from J, leaving 11 bases between. In nucleotides, the CDR3 is TGTGCCAGCAGCCCTTGGTGGGAAGATACGCAGTATTTT. Translating it yields CASSPWWEDTQYF.

This clonotype came up a few times. CDR3: CASSRDRYDTGELFF. CDR3 nucleotides: TGTGCCAGCTCACGGGACAGATACGACACCGGGGAGCTGTTTTTT. The rearrangement uses TRBV18 and TRBJ2-2; 7 bases agree with TRBD1. The CDR3 is 15 residues long. J lost 3 bases, V lost 4 bases, and 5 bases had no gene match. The germline V gene has CDR1 KGHSH and CDR2 LQKENI.

This clonotype showed up just once. Given the absence of the conserved phenylalanine or tryptophan at the CDR3 end, a read error is likely. The DNA is left out, because the CDR3 cannot be placed on it with certainty; the CDR3 is given as TCRdb lists it. The J gene is TRBJ2-3, the V gene TRBV6-2 or TRBV6-3; TRBD1, the table's D call, lacks a check against the DNA. Ends included, the CDR3 has 12 residues. The V gene's germline CDR1 is MNHEY and CDR2 SVGEGT. The CDR3 loop is CASSYPNRGTVL.

This chain links TRBV7-9 with TRBJ2-5; 15 nucleotides line up with TRBD2. The germline V gene has CDR1 SEHNR and CDR2 FQNEAQ (reference sequence). This CDR3 comprises 17 residues. V dropped 3 bases and J dropped 5; count of bases not matched to a gene: 7. CDR3 amino acids: CASSLGLAGGAGETQYF. DNA for the CDR3: TGTGCCAGCAGCTTGGGACTAGCGGGAGGAGCGGGGGAGACCCAGTACTTC.

This clonotype was detected a few times. The chain couples TRBV24-1 to TRBJ2-7; D gene ambiguous. The germline CDR1 and CDR2 sequences are KGHDR and SFDVKD. The CDR3 extends over 12 amino acids. The V end lost 4 bases, the J end lost 3 bases, and 6 bases lay between the germline ends. As DNA, the CDR3 is TGTGCCACCAGTGACCTAGACTACGAGCAGTACTTC. It encodes CATSDLDYEQYF.